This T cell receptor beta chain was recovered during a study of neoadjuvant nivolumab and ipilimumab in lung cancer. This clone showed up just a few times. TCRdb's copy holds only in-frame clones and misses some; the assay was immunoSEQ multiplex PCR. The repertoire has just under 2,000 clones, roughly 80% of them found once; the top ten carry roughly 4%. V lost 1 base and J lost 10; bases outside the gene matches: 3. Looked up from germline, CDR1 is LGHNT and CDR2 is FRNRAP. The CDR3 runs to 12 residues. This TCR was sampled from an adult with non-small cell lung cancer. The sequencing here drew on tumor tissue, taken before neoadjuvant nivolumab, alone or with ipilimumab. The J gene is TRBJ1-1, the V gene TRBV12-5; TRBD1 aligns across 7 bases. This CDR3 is CASGLGQGRAFF. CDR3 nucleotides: TGTGCTAGTGGTTTGGGACAGGGTCGAGCTTTCTTT. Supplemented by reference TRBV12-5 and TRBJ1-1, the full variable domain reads DARVTQTPRHKVTEMGQEVTMRCQPILGHNTVFWYRQTMMQGLELLAYFRNRAPLDDSGMPKDRFSAEMPDATLATLKIQPSEPRDSAVYFCASGLGQGRAFFGQGTRLTVV.